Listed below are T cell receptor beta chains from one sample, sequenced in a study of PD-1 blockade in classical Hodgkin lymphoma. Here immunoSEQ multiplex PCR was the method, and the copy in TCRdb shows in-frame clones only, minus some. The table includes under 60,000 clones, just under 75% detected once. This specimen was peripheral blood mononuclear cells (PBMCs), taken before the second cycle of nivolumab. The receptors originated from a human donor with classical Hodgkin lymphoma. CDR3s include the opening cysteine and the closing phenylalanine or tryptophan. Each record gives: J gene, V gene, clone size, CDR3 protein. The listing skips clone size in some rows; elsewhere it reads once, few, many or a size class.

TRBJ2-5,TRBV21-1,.,CASSTGSQETQYF
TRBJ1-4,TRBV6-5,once,CASSADGRGEKLFF
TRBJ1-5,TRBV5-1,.,CASSRDGPNQPQHF
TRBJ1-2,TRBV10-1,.,CASSVASGGYTF
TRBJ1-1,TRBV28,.,CASRPRENTEAFF
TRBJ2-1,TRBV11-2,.,CASSLSGRIYNEQFF
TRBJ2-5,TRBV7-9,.,CASRDGGETQYF
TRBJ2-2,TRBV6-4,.,CASSLGQNTGELFF
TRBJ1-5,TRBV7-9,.,CASSLVSQPQHF
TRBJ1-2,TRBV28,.,CASSLLGQGDGYTF
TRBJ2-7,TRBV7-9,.,CASSLQGGSPNEQYF
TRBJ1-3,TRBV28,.,CASSLRPGAGNTIYF
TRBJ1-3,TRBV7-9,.,CASSLKLGGGNTIYF
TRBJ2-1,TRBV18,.,CASSPATREQFF